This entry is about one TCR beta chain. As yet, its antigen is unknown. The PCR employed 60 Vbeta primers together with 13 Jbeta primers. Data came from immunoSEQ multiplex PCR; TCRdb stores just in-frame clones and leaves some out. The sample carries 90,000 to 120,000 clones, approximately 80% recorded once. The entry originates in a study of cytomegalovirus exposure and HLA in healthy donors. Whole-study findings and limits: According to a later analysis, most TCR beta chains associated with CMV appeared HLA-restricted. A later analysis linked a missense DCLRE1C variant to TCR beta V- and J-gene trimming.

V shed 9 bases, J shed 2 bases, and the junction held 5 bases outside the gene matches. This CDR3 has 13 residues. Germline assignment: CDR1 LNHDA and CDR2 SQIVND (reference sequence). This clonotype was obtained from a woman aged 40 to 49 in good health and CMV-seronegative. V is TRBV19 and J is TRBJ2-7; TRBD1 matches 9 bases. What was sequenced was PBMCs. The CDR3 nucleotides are TGTGCCAGCGGGGGACAGGGCCCCTACGAGCAGTACTTC. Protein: CASGGQGPYEQYF.